A selection of T cell receptor beta chains follows, all from one sample in a study of blood T cell repertoires in COVID-19. Repertoires were generated with immunoSEQ multiplex PCR, while TCRdb's copy carries only in-frame clones and drops some. The table shows about 24,000 clones, with roughly four fifths occurring only once. Sequences were obtained from peripheral blood. Receptors were obtained from a woman aged 70-85 years with COVID-19, enrolled during active disease. CDR3s include the opening cysteine and the closing phenylalanine or tryptophan. The D gene is left open where the match is weak. Rows give clone size only sometimes, using once, few, many, or a class for an expanded clone.

abundance,v_gene,d_gene,j_gene,CDR3aa,CDR3nt
once,TRBV19,NA,TRBJ1-2,CASSIQGTYGYTF,TGTGCCAGTAGTATACAGGGGACGTATGGCTACACCTTC
NA,TRBV2,TRBD1,TRBJ1-5,CASSESRGQVYSNQPQHF,TGTGCCAGCAGTGAATCCAGGGGGCAAGTCTATAGCAATCAGCCCCAGCATTTT
NA,TRBV7-9,NA,TRBJ1-3,CASSSTGDTIYF,TGTGCCAGCAGCTCTACAGGCGACACCATATATTTT
NA,TRBV7-6,NA,TRBJ2-7,CASSLESNRAYEQYF,TGTGCCAGCAGCTTAGAATCTAACAGAGCCTACGAGCAGTACTTC
NA,TRBV6-6,NA,TRBJ1-5,CASSYSPDQPQHF,TGTGCCAGCAGTTACTCGCCGGATCAGCCCCAGCATTTT
NA,TRBV19,TRBD2,TRBJ2-3,CASSPPGGRAMDTQYF,TGTGCCAGTAGTCCCCCAGGCGGGAGGGCGATGGATACGCAGTATTTT
NA,TRBV19,TRBD1,TRBJ1-5,CASTTAGTVNQPQHF,TGTGCCAGTACCACCGCCGGGACAGTCAATCAGCCCCAGCATTTT
NA,TRBV3-1/TRBV3-2,NA,TRBJ2-5,CASSARLSFSETQYF,TGTGCCAGCAGCGCGAGGCTTTCTTTCTCTGAGACCCAGTACTTC
NA,TRBV24-1,NA,TRBJ2-1,CATSGGEQYNEQFF,TGTGCCACCAGTGGGGGGGAGCAGTACAATGAGCAGTTCTTC
NA,TRBV28,TRBD1,TRBJ1-5,CASSLLGQGGSQPQHF,TGTGCCAGCAGTCTGCTGGGACAGGGTGGTAGTCAGCCCCAGCATTTT
NA,TRBV3-1/TRBV3-2,NA,TRBJ1-2,CASSQSPYGYTF,TGTGCCAGCAGCCAATCCCCTTATGGCTACACCTTC
NA,TRBV11-2,NA,TRBJ1-2,CASSLTDQVGYTF,TGTGCCAGCAGCTTAACCGATCAGGTCGGCTACACCTTC
once,TRBV5-6,NA,TRBJ2-3,CASSLWGRTDTQYF,TGTGCCAGCAGCTTGTGGGGGAGGACAGATACGCAGTATTTT
NA,TRBV6-5,NA,TRBJ1-1,CASSSAGQPRTEAFF,TGTGCCAGCAGTTCCGCGGGCCAACCGCGGACTGAAGCTTTCTTT
NA,TRBV18,NA,TRBJ1-5,CASSFGGGANQPQHF,TGTGCCAGCTCTTTCGGGGGGGGAGCCAATCAGCCCCAGCATTTT
NA,TRBV7-2,TRBD2,TRBJ2-2,CASSPSLLAGGSGELFF,TGTGCCAGCAGCCCTTCTTTACTAGCGGGGGGTTCGGGGGAGCTGTTTTTT
NA,TRBV6-5,NA,TRBJ2-1,CASSLQGGEQFF,TGTGCCAGCAGTTTACAGGGTGGAGAGCAGTTCTTC
once,TRBV7-2,NA,TRBJ2-5,CASSLGGAALQETQYF,TGTGCCAGCAGCTTGGGGGGGGCAGCCTTGCAAGAGACCCAGTACTTC
NA,TRBV15,NA,TRBJ1-1,CATSTYTNTEAFF,TGTGCCACCAGCACCTATACGAACACTGAAGCTTTCTTT
NA,TRBV29-1,TRBD1,TRBJ1-2,CSVNRAGQGAGGYTF,TGCAGCGTGAACCGCGCGGGACAGGGGGCCGGGGGCTACACCTTC
NA,TRBV7-9,TRBD2,TRBJ2-3,CASSGEGGNTDTQYF,TGTGCCAGCAGTGGGGAGGGAGGGAACACAGATACGCAGTATTTT
few,TRBV29-1,NA,TRBJ1-1,CSVDRPGSMNTEAFF,TGCAGCGTTGACCGTCCAGGGTCTATGAACACTGAAGCTTTCTTT
NA,TRBV19,NA,TRBJ1-4,CASSINVSGKLFF,TGTGCCAGTAGTATCAACGTTTCCGGAAAACTGTTTTTT
NA,TRBV6-5,NA,TRBJ1-1,CASSRNTEAFF,TGTGCCAGCAGCCGGAACACTGAAGCTTTCTTT
NA,TRBV7-8,NA,TRBJ2-5,CASSPPRVETQYF,TGTGCCAGCAGCCCACCCAGGGTCGAGACCCAGTACTTC
NA,TRBV3-1/TRBV3-2,NA,TRBJ1-4,CASSQDPGKLFF,TGTGCCAGCAGCCAAGATCCAGGAAAACTGTTTTTT
NA,TRBV4-3,NA,TRBJ1-6,CASSRGPGISSPLHF,TGCGCCAGCAGCCGCGGACCAGGGATTTCTTCACCCCTCCACTTT
NA,TRBV5-4,NA,TRBJ1-1,CASSRQGTEAFF,TGTGCCAGTAGCCGTCAGGGAACTGAAGCTTTCTTT
NA,TRBV2,TRBD2,TRBJ2-6,CASTFGTSTFSGANVLTF,TGTGCCAGCACCTTCGGGACTAGCACTTTCTCTGGGGCCAACGTCCTGACTTTC
NA,TRBV5-1,NA,TRBJ2-1,CASSLISGGSYNEQFF,TGCGCCAGCAGCCTGATTTCAGGAGGCTCCTACAATGAGCAGTTCTTC
NA,TRBV7-8,TRBD1,TRBJ1-4,CASSSDRVGEKLFF,TGTGCCAGCAGTAGCGACAGGGTGGGGGAAAAACTGTTTTTT
NA,TRBV7-2,TRBD2,TRBJ2-3,CASSRGESTTDTQYF,TGTGCCAGCAGCCGGGGGGAATCAACCACAGATACGCAGTATTTT
NA,TRBV19,NA,TRBJ1-4,CASRRGSGGEKLFF,TGTGCCTCCCGGAGGGGGTCCGGGGGGGAAAAACTGTTTTTT
few,TRBV7-9,NA,TRBJ1-3,CASSFPQGSSGNTIYF,TGTGCCAGCAGCTTTCCGCAGGGGAGCTCTGGAAACACCATATATTTT
NA,TRBV4-3,NA,TRBJ2-1,CASSQDGTGYFAHYEQFF,TGCGCCAGCAGCCAAGATGGAACAGGCTATTTTGCACACTATGAGCAGTTCTTC
NA,TRBV24-1,NA,TRBJ1-2,CATETEDGYTF,TGTGCCACTGAAACAGAAGATGGCTACACCTTC
NA,TRBV27,NA,TRBJ2-2,CASSLGQFTGELFF,TGTGCCAGCAGTTTAGGACAGTTTACCGGGGAGCTGTTTTTT
NA,TRBV4-1,NA,TRBJ2-1,CASSQIGQKLYNEQFF,TGCGCCAGCAGCCAGATAGGACAGAAACTCTACAATGAGCAGTTCTTC
NA,TRBV7-9,NA,TRBJ2-7,CASSLLQAGEQYF,TGTGCCAGCAGCTTACTCCAGGCCGGCGAGCAGTACTTC
NA,TRBV7-9,NA,TRBJ2-5,CASSLVDGGETQYF,TGTGCCAGCAGCTTGGTTGACGGCGGTGAGACCCAGTACTTC
NA,TRBV20-1,NA,TRBJ1-1,CSASSQNTEAFF,TGCAGTGCTAGTAGCCAGAACACTGAAGCTTTCTTT
few,TRBV7-9,NA,TRBJ2-3,CASSSALILTDRPDTQYF,TGTGCCAGCAGCTCGGCCCTGATTCTGACAGACCGACCAGATACGCAGTATTTT
NA,TRBV6-2/TRBV6-3,NA,TRBJ1-5,CASSWWRGQPQHF,TGTGCCAGCAGTTGGTGGAGAGGTCAGCCCCAGCATTTT
NA,TRBV6-5,NA,TRBJ1-5,CASRPSGEQPQHF,TGTGCCAGCAGGCCCTCGGGGGAACAGCCCCAGCATTTT
NA,TRBV11-2,NA,TRBJ2-7,CASSPPGYEQYF,TGTGCCAGCAGCCCCCCGGGCTACGAGCAGTACTTC
NA,TRBV7-2,TRBD1,TRBJ2-5,CASSWGQGGETQYF,TGTGCCAGCAGCTGGGGACAGGGGGGGGAGACCCAGTACTTC
NA,TRBV4-2,NA,TRBJ1-5,CASSQDNRYNQPQHF,TGTGCCAGCAGCCAAGATAACAGGTACAATCAGCCCCAGCATTTT
NA,TRBV11-3,TRBD1,TRBJ1-3,CATQERTGGFGNTIYF,TGTGCCACCCAGGAGAGGACAGGGGGATTCGGAAACACCATATATTTT
NA,TRBV4-3,NA,TRBJ1-1,CASSQETGIGTEAFF,TGCGCCAGCAGCCAAGAAACGGGGATCGGCACTGAAGCTTTCTTT
NA,TRBV7-9,TRBD1,TRBJ1-1,CASSWDSNEAFF,TGTGCCAGCAGCTGGGACAGCAATGAAGCTTTCTTT
few,TRBV14,TRBD2,TRBJ2-5,CASSQGTSGRRRKTQYF,TGTGCCAGCAGCCAAGGGACTAGCGGGAGAAGGAGAAAGACCCAGTACTTC
once,TRBV5-1,NA,TRBJ1-2,CASSPTGIYGYTF,TGCGCCAGCAGCCCAACAGGGATCTATGGCTACACCTTC
once,TRBV19,NA,TRBJ1-2,CASSIGALNYGYTF,TGTGCCAGTAGTATAGGGGCGCTAAACTATGGCTACACCTTC
once,TRBV12-5,TRBD1,TRBJ1-4,CASGLYGTGVEKLFF,TGTGCTAGTGGTTTGTACGGGACAGGGGTTGAAAAACTGTTTTTT
once,TRBV2,NA,TRBJ2-3,CASSERGLIDTQYF,TGTGCCAGCAGTGAAAGGGGTTTGATAGATACGCAGTATTTT